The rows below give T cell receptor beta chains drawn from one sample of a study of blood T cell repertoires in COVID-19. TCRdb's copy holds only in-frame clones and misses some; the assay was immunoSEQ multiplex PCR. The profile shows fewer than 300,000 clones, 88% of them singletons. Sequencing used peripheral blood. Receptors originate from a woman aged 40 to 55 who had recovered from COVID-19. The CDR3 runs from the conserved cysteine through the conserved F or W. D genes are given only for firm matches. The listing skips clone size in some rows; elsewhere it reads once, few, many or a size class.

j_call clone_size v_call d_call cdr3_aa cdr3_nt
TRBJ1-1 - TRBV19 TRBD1 CASSPLGTGGIGDTEAFF TGTGCCAGTAGTCCCCTGGGGACAGGGGGGATCGGGGACACTGAAGCTTTCTTT
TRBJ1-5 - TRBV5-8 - CASSGRGNQPQHF TGTGCCAGCAGCGGCCGGGGCAATCAGCCCCAGCATTTT
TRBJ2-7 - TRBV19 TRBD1 CASSMGGTGPYEQYF TGTGCCAGTAGTATGGGTGGGACAGGGCCCTACGAGCAGTACTTC
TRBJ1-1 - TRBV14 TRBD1 CASSRQGGNTEAFF TGTGCCAGCAGCCGTCAGGGGGGGAACACTGAAGCTTTCTTT
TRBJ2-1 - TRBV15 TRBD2 CATSRDRGLEQFF TGTGCCACCAGCAGAGATCGGGGACTAGAGCAGTTCTTC
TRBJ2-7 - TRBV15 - CATSRVAEPPDEQYF TGTGCCACCAGCAGAGTGGCGGAGCCCCCTGACGAGCAGTACTTC
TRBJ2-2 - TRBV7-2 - CASSFGAGASRAGELFF TGTGCCAGCAGCTTTGGGGCGGGGGCTAGTAGGGCCGGGGAGCTGTTTTTT
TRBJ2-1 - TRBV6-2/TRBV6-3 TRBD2 CASSYGPGREGPEQFF TGTGCCAGCAGTTACGGTCCGGGTCGGGAGGGCCCTGAGCAGTTCTTC
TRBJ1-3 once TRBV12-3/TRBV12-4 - CASSQTQGNTIYF TGTGCCAGCAGTCAGACACAGGGAAACACCATATATTTT
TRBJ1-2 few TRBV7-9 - CASSLRQGRDYGYTF TGTGCCAGCAGCCTACGTCAGGGCCGGGACTATGGCTACACCTTC
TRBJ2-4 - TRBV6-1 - CASSEPGLAKNIQYF TGTGCCAGCAGTGAGCCAGGGCTAGCCAAAAACATTCAGTACTTC
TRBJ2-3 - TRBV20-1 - CSAGGSDTQYF TGCAGTGCTGGGGGGTCAGATACGCAGTATTTT
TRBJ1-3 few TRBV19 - CASSAGALGNTIYF TGTGCCAGTAGTGCGGGGGCCCTTGGAAACACCATATATTTT
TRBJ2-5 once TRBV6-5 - CASRLTQETQYF TGTGCCAGCCGGCTGACTCAAGAGACCCAGTACTTC
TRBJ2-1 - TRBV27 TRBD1 CASSLSRTGSYNEQFF TGTGCCAGCAGTTTATCACGGACAGGGTCCTACAATGAGCAGTTCTTC